This TCR beta chain was profiled in a study of blood T cell repertoires in COVID-19. Across the study: The origin of the acute and convalescent COVID-19 samples was the United States, Italy and Spain.

Germline values: CDR1 SGDLS, CDR2 YYNGEE. V was pared by 4 bases and J by 5 bases, with 15 bases between. This CDR3 region has 14 residues. In the study's own analysis: Researchers report that nucleated cell counts were estimated from reference gene primer amplification. Measured with immunoSEQ multiplex PCR; TCRdb has only the in-frame clones, and not every one. D and trimming come from the DNA, and the V and J calls and clone size come from that table. The data contain about 94,000 clones, about 86% of them singletons. This clone was seen more than once but under ten times. This rearrangement joins TRBV9 to TRBJ2-5; D might be TRBD2 (7 bases). The material sequenced was peripheral blood. The receptor's source is a man aged 60-69 years with acute or convalescent COVID-19. The CDR3 region has the DNA TGTGCCAGCAGCCCAGAGGGGGGGAGGGAGACCCAGTACTTC. Translating it yields CASSPEGGRETQYF.